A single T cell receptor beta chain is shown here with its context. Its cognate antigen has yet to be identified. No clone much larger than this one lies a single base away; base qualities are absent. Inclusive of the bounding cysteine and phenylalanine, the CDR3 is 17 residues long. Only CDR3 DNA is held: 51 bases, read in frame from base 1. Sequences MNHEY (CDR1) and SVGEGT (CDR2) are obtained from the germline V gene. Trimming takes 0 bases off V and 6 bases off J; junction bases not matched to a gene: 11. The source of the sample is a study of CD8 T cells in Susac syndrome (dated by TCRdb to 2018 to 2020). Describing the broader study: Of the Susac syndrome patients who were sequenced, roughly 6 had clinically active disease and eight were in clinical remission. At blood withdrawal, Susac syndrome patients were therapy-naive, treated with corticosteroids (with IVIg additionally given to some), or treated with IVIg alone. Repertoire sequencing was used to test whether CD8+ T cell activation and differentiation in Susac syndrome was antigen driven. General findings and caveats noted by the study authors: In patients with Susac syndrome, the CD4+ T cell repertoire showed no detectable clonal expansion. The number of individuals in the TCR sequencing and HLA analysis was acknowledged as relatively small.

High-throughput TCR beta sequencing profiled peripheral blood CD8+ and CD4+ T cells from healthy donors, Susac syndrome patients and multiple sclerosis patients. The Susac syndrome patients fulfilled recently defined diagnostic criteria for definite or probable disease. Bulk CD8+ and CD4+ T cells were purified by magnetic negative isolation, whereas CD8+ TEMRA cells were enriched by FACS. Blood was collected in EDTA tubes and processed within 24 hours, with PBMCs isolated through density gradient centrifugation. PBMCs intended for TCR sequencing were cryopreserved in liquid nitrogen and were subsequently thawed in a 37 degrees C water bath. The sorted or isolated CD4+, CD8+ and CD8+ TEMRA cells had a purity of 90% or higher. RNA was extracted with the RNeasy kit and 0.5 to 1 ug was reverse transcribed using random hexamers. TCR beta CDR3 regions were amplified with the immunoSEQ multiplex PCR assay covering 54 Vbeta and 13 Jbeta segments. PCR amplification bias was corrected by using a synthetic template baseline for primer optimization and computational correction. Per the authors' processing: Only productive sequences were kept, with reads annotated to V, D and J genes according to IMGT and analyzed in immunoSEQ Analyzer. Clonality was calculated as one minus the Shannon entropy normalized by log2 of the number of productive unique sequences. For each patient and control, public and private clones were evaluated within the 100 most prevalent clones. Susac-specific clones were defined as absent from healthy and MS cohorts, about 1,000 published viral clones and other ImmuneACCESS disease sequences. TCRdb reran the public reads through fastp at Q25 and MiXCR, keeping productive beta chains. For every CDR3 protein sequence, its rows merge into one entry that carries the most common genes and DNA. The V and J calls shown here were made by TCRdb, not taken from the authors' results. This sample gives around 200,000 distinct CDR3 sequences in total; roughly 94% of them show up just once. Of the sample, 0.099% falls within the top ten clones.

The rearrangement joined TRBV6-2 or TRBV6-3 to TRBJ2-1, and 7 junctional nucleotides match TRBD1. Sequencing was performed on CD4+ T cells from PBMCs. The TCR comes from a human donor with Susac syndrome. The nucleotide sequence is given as TGTGCCAGCAGTTACTCGAAGGGGACAGCCACGCGCAATGAGCAGTTCTTC. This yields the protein CASSYSKGTATRNEQFF.